The 3 T cell receptor beta chains in this list originate from one sample, sequenced in a study of blood T cell repertoires in COVID-19. Measured with immunoSEQ multiplex PCR; TCRdb has only the in-frame clones, and not every one. The data show some 150,000 clones, 70% to 90% seen once. The specimen was PBMCs or T cells enriched from blood (not recorded which). Receptor source: a woman between 45 and 65 years old who had recovered from COVID-19.

This chain links TRBV4-1 with TRBJ1-4; possibly TRBD1 for D (5 bases). V was clipped by 1 base and J by 4 bases, with 13 bases between them. This CDR3 is 16 amino acids long. Per the germline V gene, CDR1 is MGHRA and CDR2 is YSYEKL. The CDR3 sequence is CASSQVPGRGNEKLFF. The CDR3, as DNA: TGCGCCAGCAGCCAAGTCCCAGGGCGGGGTAATGAAAAACTGTTTTTT.

The chain uses TRBV9 and TRBJ1-1; D is perhaps TRBD1 (6 bases). CDR1 SGDLS and CDR2 YYNGEE come from the germline V gene. Trimming took 3 bases from V and 0 from J, leaving 18 bases between them. The CDR3 totals 17 residues. Here the CDR3 DNA reads TGTGCCAGCAGCGCCCGACCGAGGACAGAGATGAACACTGAAGCTTTCTTT. This translates into CASSARPRTEMNTEAFF.

The chain carries TRBV5-1 and TRBJ2-5, with D hard to call. CDR1 is SGHRS and CDR2 is YFSETQ in the germline V gene. The CDR3 is 16 amino acids. The V and J ends lost 4 bases and 1 base respectively, with 17 bases between them. CDR3 sequence: CASSPRATRRQETQYF. The CDR3 DNA sequence: TGCGCCAGCAGCCCTCGAGCCACGCGGCGCCAAGAGACCCAGTACTTC.